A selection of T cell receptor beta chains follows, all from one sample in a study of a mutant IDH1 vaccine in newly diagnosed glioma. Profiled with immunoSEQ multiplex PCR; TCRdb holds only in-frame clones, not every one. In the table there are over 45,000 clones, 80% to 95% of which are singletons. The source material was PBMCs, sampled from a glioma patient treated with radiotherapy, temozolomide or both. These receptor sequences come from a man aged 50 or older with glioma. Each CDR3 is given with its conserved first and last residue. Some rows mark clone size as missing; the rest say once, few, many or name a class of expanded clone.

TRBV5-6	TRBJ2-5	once	CASSLGSGTIQETQYF
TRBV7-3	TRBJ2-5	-	CASSLGGTQETQYF
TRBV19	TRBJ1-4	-	CASSPLDRENEKLFF
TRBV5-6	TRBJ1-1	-	CASSLVYRGTEAFF
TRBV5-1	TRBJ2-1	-	CASSLAVVSNEQFF
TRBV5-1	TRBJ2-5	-	CASSLDVQETQYF
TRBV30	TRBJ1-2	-	CAGSEAVHNYGYTF
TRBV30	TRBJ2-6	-	CAWSVLFSRANSGANVLTF
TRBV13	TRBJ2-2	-	CASSLAQGADTGELFF
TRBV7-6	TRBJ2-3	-	CASSLALIGGGDTQYF
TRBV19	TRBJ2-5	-	CASSIGAGVSGETQYF
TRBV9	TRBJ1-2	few	CASSVASRQSFYGYTF
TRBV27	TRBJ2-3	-	CASSLTGPKLAGNTQYF
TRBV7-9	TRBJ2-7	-	CASSSASAYEQYF
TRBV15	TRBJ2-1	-	CATKQGSYNEQFF
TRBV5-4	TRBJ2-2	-	CASTIARGRTGELFF
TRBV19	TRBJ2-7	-	CASSITAGVRYEQYF
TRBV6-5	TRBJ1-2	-	CASSAGTGGGYTF
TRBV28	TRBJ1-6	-	CASSLSGDSSPLHF
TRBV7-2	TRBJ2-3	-	CASSPVGAETDTQYF
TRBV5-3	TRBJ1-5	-	CARSLWMDRGQKSPQHF
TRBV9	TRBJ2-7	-	CASSVAGGPYEQYF
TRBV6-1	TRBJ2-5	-	CASSVGQSQETQYF
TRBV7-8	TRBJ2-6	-	CASSLVWGAPTGANVLTF
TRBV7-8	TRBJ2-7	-	CASSPGTGVTYEQYF
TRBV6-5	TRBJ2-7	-	CASSYMKFDEQYF
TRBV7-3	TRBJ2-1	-	CASSLTGTDNNEQFF
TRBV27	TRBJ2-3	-	CASSLSPPEPGSLLSTDTQYF
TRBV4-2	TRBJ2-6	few	CASSQASGSGANVLTF
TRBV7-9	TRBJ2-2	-	CASRGLAGDTGELFF
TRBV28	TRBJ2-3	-	CASSLYDAPDTQYF
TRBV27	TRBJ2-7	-	CASRPLGQGYEQYF
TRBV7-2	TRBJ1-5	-	CASSLEGGGVPQHF